These 10 T cell receptor beta chains originate from one sample sequenced in a study of T cell repertoires in cytomegalovirus infection. TCRdb independently ran MiXCR on the reads; one entry per CDR3 protein. The sample carries a few hundred thousand distinct CDR3 sequences, 15% to 20% recorded once. The sequencing input was PBMCs. These receptors originate from a human donor in good health (CMV status not recorded). Some clones in this sample may be carry-over from other donors' samples.

This clonotype was detected a few times. This chain joins TRBV15 and TRBJ2-5; D is perhaps TRBD2 (6 bases). The CDR3 spans 14 residues. Germline loops: CDR1 LNHNV, CDR2 YYDKDF (reference sequence). V was trimmed by 3 bases and J by 5 bases, leaving 13 bases between them. The CDR3: CATSRDGRGETQYF. Written as DNA, the CDR3 is TGTGCCACCAGCAGGGACGGTCGGGGGGAGACCCAGTACTTC.

This clonotype appeared a few times. The chain links TRBV5-1 to TRBJ1-5, with a tentative D call TRBD1 (5 bases). This CDR3 is 16 amino acids long. Germline V gene lookup returns CDR1 SGHRS and CDR2 YFSETQ. The ends were cut back, 0 bases at V and 1 base at J, with 11 bases in the middle. CDR3 in DNA: TGCGCCAGCAGCTTGGACGGGGCGGGCAGCAATCAGCCCCAGCATTTT. Translating it yields CASSLDGAGSNQPQHF.

This clonotype was seen many times. The chain combines TRBV5-5 with TRBJ1-2; no reliable D call. CDR1 and CDR2 (germline): SGHKS, YYEKEE (reference sequence). The germline V and J ends were trimmed by 4 bases and 7 bases, with 11 bases remaining between them. The CDR3 spans 12 residues. This chain's CDR3 is CASSLLLTGYTF. CDR3 nucleotide sequence: TGTGCCAGCAGCCTCCTACTCACTGGCTACACCTTC.

The chain uses TRBV11-2 and TRBJ2-5; D gene uncertain. Per germline, CDR1 SGHAT and CDR2 FQNNGV. CDR3 length equals 16 residues. Trimming stripped 1 base from V and 1 base from J, with 13 bases between. The CDR3 region has the DNA TGTGCCAGCAGCTTAGGGACGGTGGCCCGCCAAGAGACCCAGTACTTC. It yields the protein CASSLGTVARQETQYF.

The V gene is TRBV6-2 or TRBV6-3, the J gene TRBJ1-1, with D perhaps matching TRBD1 (5 bases). CDR1 is MNHEY, CDR2 SVGEGT, per germline. The ends were cut back, 6 bases at V and 1 base at J, with 21 bases in the middle. This CDR3 is built from 17 residues. CDR3 nucleotides: TGTGCCAGCAGGCCGCGGACAAGCGGGTGGCGGAACACTGAAGCTTTCTTT. The encoded protein is CASRPRTSGWRNTEAFF.

The sample holds many counts of this clonotype. The J gene is TRBJ2-7, the V gene TRBV7-6; 9 bases map to TRBD1. Germline assignment: CDR1 SGHVS and CDR2 FNYEAQ. The CDR3 extends over 14 amino acids. Trimming took 1 base from V and 5 from J; bases not matched to a gene: 3. The CDR3 region is CASSLGGTGNEQYF. CDR3 DNA: TGTGCCAGCAGCTTAGGAGGGACAGGGAACGAGCAGTACTTC.

This chain joins TRBV7-2 and TRBJ2-1; D call uncertain. This CDR3 spans 12 amino acids. Germline V lookup: CDR1 SGHTA, CDR2 FQGNSA. V shed 5 bases and J shed 5 bases, with 7 bases lying between them. The CDR3 region is CASSPIHNEQFF. The CDR3 DNA reads TGTGCCAGCAGCCCGATCCACAATGAGCAGTTCTTC.

The chain combines TRBV29-1 with TRBJ2-7; the match to TRBD2 covers 11 bases. The CDR3 has 12 amino acids. V shed 7 bases and J 6 bases; nucleotides not matched to a gene: 5. Germline assignment: CDR1 SQVTM and CDR2 ANQGSEA. CDR3 loop: CSGGLAGAEQYF. The DNA for the CDR3 is TGCAGCGGAGGACTAGCGGGTGCCGAGCAGTACTTC.

This clonotype has at least ten counts. The chain is built from TRBV12-3 or TRBV12-4 and TRBJ1-4, with 8 bases matching TRBD1. The CDR3 sequence is 15 residues long. The V and J ends lost 5 bases and 7 bases, in that order; junction bases with no gene match: 9. DNA of the CDR3: TGTGCCAGCAGTCAGCCGACAGGGGCGTTTGAAAAACTGTTTTTT. Amino acids: CASSQPTGAFEKLFF.

The chain has TRBV15 and TRBJ1-5; 10 bases fit TRBD1. The germline V gene encodes CDR1 LNHNV and CDR2 YYDKDF (reference sequence). The V and J ends lost 3 bases and 6 bases, in that order; junction bases with no gene match: 5. The CDR3 spans 15 residues. The CDR3 DNA reads as TGTGCCACCAGCAGGGGGGGGGACAGGGGTCAGCCCCAGCATTTT. Translating it yields CATSRGGDRGQPQHF.